Presented here are 28 T cell receptor beta chains from one specimen sequenced in a study of response to subunit inactivated influenza vaccine. MiXCR was run by TCRdb on the RT-PCR reads, yielding one entry per CDR3 protein. This sample yields roughly 500,000 distinct CDR3 sequences, of which 20% to 25% are seen a single time; about 3% belongs to the top ten. These data also formed part of another study, on T cells expressing NK-cell markers. That investigation notes: What made the TCR beta cDNA was 5'RACE template switching with UMIs.

The material sequenced was CD4+ T cells sorted from PBMCs, taken less than 13 days after vaccination. The receptors derive from a man aged 45 to 65 who received an inactivated influenza vaccine.

This clonotype appeared a few times. The genes are TRBV3-1 and TRBJ2-7, with a possible D match to TRBD2 (6 bases). The germline V and J ends were trimmed by 0 bases and 6 bases, with 12 bases remaining between them. The CDR3 is 14 amino acids. The germline CDR1 and CDR2 sequences are LGHDT and YNNKEL (reference sequence). In nucleotides, the CDR3 is TGTGCCAGCAGCCAAGATGTCGTGGGGGGCGAGCAGTACTTC. Encoded protein: CASSQDVVGGEQYF.

The sample holds a few counts of this clonotype. The chain recombines TRBV4-3 with TRBJ2-4; TRBD1 matches at 7 bases. Trimming took 0 bases from V and 9 from J; bases not matched to a gene: 5. CDR3 length equals 14 residues. CDR1 LGHNA and CDR2 YSLEER come from the germline V gene. CDR3 sequence (DNA): TGCGCCAGCAGCCAAGAGGGCAGGGGGAGCATTCAGTACTTC. Translated, it gives CASSQEGRGSIQYF.

This sequence joins TRBV20-1 and TRBJ2-7; D is undetermined. From germline, CDR1 is DFQATT and CDR2 SNEGSKA (reference sequence). V lost 1 base and J 3 bases, leaving 10 bases between the germline ends. This CDR3 has 13 amino acids. The CDR3 here is CSARGEANYEQYF. CDR3 DNA: TGCAGTGCTAGAGGGGAAGCAAACTACGAGCAGTACTTC.

This clonotype showed up just a few times. The rearrangement links TRBV20-1 to TRBJ1-1, with a weak D call TRBD1 (5 bases). CDR3 length equals 13 residues. Per germline, CDR1 DFQATT and CDR2 SNEGSKA (reference sequence). V was trimmed by 1 base and J by 1 base, leaving 7 bases between them. In DNA form, the CDR3 reads TGCAGTGCTAGAGTGACAGAGAACACTGAAGCTTTCTTT. The encoded protein is CSARVTENTEAFF.

This chain joins TRBV10-3 and TRBJ1-2, with D tentatively TRBD1 (6 bases). Trimming pared 4 bases from V and 4 bases from J, leaving 13 bases between. The CDR3 loop spans 14 amino acids. Germline CDR1 is ENHRY and CDR2 is SYGVKD. CDR3 region: CAISAQGSIYGYTF. The CDR3 DNA is TGTGCCATCAGTGCGCAGGGGTCTATCTATGGCTACACCTTC.

This clonotype was recorded many times. The chain employs TRBV7-8 and TRBJ1-2, with D uncertain. This CDR3 comprises 15 residues. V lost 1 base to trimming and J lost 0 bases, with 9 bases between them. Germline V gene lookup returns CDR1 SGHVS and CDR2 FQNEAQ. In DNA form, the CDR3 reads TGTGCCAGCAGCTTAGGGTCTGGGGCTAACTATGGCTACACCTTC. It is translated as CASSLGSGANYGYTF.

The sample holds a few counts of this clonotype. The rearrangement uses TRBV15 and TRBJ2-1; 10 bases fit TRBD1. CDR1 is LNHNV, CDR2 YYDKDF, per germline (reference sequence). Trimming removed 1 base from V and 7 bases from J; junction bases left unmatched: 7. The CDR3 spans 16 residues. The CDR3 nucleotides are TGTGCCACCAGCAGAGCCCCGACAGGGGGCTGGAATGAGCAGTTCTTC. This encodes CATSRAPTGGWNEQFF. The variable domain in full, completed from reference TRBV15 and TRBJ2-1, reads DAMVIQNPRYQVTQFGKPVTLSCSQTLNHNVMYWYQQKSSQAPKLLFHYYDKDFNNEADTPDNFQSRRPNTSFCFLDIRSPGLGDTAMYLCATSRAPTGGWNEQFFGPGTRLTVL.

This clonotype was seen a few times. The chain uses TRBV10-3 and TRBJ1-1; 7 bases match TRBD1. V shed 2 bases and J 4 bases; nucleotides not matched to a gene: 10. Germline-derived CDR1 and CDR2 are ENHRY and SYGVKD. The CDR3 spans 16 residues. The CDR3 sequence is CAISEPSTGRGTEAFF. The CDR3 DNA follows: TGTGCCATCAGTGAGCCCTCGACAGGGCGTGGCACTGAAGCTTTCTTT.

In its sample, this clonotype was seen a few times. CDR3 sequence reads: CSADRGGDTEAFF. Here the CDR3 DNA reads TGCAGTGCTGACAGGGGAGGGGACACTGAAGCTTTCTTT. The chain is built from TRBV20-1 and TRBJ1-1; TRBD1 aligns across 8 bases. There are 13 residues in the CDR3. Germline trimming cut 5 bases from V and 3 bases from J; bases unmatched to any gene: 5. Germline V lookup: CDR1 DFQATT, CDR2 SNEGSKA (reference sequence).

This clonotype was seen more than once but under ten times. The chain employs TRBV11-2 and TRBJ2-1; 10 nucleotides agree with TRBD2. Per the germline V gene, CDR1 is SGHAT and CDR2 is FQNNGV. V shed 0 bases, J shed 8 bases, and the junction held 10 bases outside the gene matches. The CDR3 length is 17 residues. Here the CDR3 reads CASSLDVLAGFNDEQFF. The DNA for the CDR3 is TGTGCCAGCAGCTTAGATGTACTAGCGGGATTCAATGATGAGCAGTTCTTC.

This chain links TRBV6-1 with TRBJ1-1, with D uncertain. Trimming shortened V by 11 bases and J by 0 bases, and 16 bases separated the two germline ends. CDR1 is MNHNS, CDR2 SASEGT, per germline. The CDR3 contains 14 residues. This CDR3 reads CAGSRHSLNTEAFF. In DNA, the CDR3 is TGTGCCGGGAGTCGACACTCCCTGAACACTGAAGCTTTCTTT.

The sample holds a few counts of this clonotype. V gene TRBV4-2 combines with J gene TRBJ1-6; the D gene is possibly TRBD1 (6 bases). Germline V CDR1 and CDR2: LGHNA, YNFKEQ. V lost 3 bases and J lost 10, with 13 bases in between. This CDR3 spans 14 amino acids. CDR3 residues: CASSQVDRGSPLHF. CDR3 in DNA: TGTGCCAGCAGCCAGGTGGACAGAGGATCACCCCTCCACTTT.

This clonotype was seen at least ten times. V and J are TRBV12-3 or TRBV12-4 and TRBJ1-1; D unclear. The CDR3 sequence is 12 residues long. V was clipped by 6 bases and J by 5 bases, with 10 bases between them. CDR3 DNA sequence: TGTGCCAGCAGCCGGACGGAGACTGAAGCTTTCTTT. Its protein is CASSRTETEAFF.

This clonotype was picked up many times. The chain is built from TRBV5-5 and TRBJ1-4, with D perhaps matching TRBD1 (6 bases). Germline V gives CDR1 SGHKS, CDR2 YYEKEE (reference sequence). Trimming pared 4 bases from V and 5 bases from J, leaving 15 bases between. The length of the CDR3 is 15 residues. The CDR3 nucleotides read TGTGCCAGCAGCGGACGGACAGCTTCGAATGAAAAACTGTTTTTT. This codes for CASSGRTASNEKLFF.

This clonotype appeared a few times. The V gene is TRBV11-3, the J gene TRBJ2-3; no reliable D call. Trimming cost V 1 base and J 8 bases, with 7 bases left between them. The germline V gene encodes CDR1 SGHNT and CDR2 YENEEA. There are 12 residues in the CDR3. CDR3 loop: CASSLGGSTQYF. The CDR3 region has the DNA TGTGCCAGCAGCTTAGGTGGATCTACGCAGTATTTT.

This clonotype was seen only a few times. The chain combines TRBV9 with TRBJ2-7; 10 bases map to TRBD1. In germline, CDR1 is SGDLS, CDR2 YYNGEE. CDR3 length: 15 residues. V dropped 3 bases and J dropped 6; count of bases not matched to a gene: 9. CDR3: CASSGSPGTGVEQYF. CDR3 nucleotides: TGTGCCAGCAGCGGCTCTCCTGGGACAGGGGTCGAGCAGTACTTC.

This clonotype occurred a few times. V is TRBV12-3 or TRBV12-4 and J is TRBJ1-2, with D maybe TRBD1 (5 bases). CDR3 size: 14 residues. Trimming pared 6 bases from V and 8 bases from J, leaving 19 bases between. The CDR3 here is CASRAGGVGGGYTF. The CDR3, as DNA: TGTGCCAGCAGAGCCGGAGGGGTAGGTGGCGGCTACACCTTC.

V and J are TRBV12-3 or TRBV12-4 and TRBJ2-2, with 10 bases that match TRBD2. This CDR3 has 20 residues. V was clipped by 3 bases and J by 0 bases; unmatched bases: 13. In nucleotides, the CDR3 is TGTGCCAGCAGTTTGAGGCTAGCGGGAGCCCTAACACCGAACACCGGGGAGCTGTTTTTT. This sequence encodes CASSLRLAGALTPNTGELFF.

A few counts support this clonotype. J is TRBJ2-1 and V is TRBV4-2; 7 positions match TRBD2. V trimming: 1 base; J trimming: 15 bases; junction bases outside the gene matches: 6. The germline V gene has CDR1 LGHNA and CDR2 YNFKEQ. The CDR3 is 12 residues long. CDR3 DNA sequence: TGTGCCAGCAGCCAAGGGGACTACGGGCTGTTCTTC. As protein: CASSQGDYGLFF.

This clonotype was picked up a small number of times. The V call is TRBV3-1, the J call TRBJ2-1; 9 bases agree with TRBD2. Germline CDR1 is LGHDT and CDR2 is YNNKEL (reference sequence). With V trimmed by 0 bases and J by 4 bases, 7 bases remained unmatched. The CDR3 contains 17 residues. CDR3 protein: CASSQDLWLAGYNEQFF. The CDR3 DNA follows: TGTGCCAGCAGCCAAGATCTATGGCTAGCGGGGTACAATGAGCAGTTCTTC.

This sequence joins TRBV7-2 and TRBJ1-5; TRBD1 matches at 7 bases. CDR1 and CDR2 from the germline V gene are SGHTA and FQGNSA. The CDR3 is 15 residues long. Losses at the gene ends were 4 bases for V and 0 bases for J; bases not matched to a gene: 3. In DNA, the CDR3 is TGTGCCAGCAGCTCGGGACAGAGTAGCAATCAGCCCCAGCATTTT. Protein product: CASSSGQSSNQPQHF.

This rearrangement joins TRBV12-3 or TRBV12-4 to TRBJ2-2, with 7 positions matching TRBD1. V trimming: 3 bases; J trimming: 5 bases; junction bases outside the gene matches: 6. The CDR3 sequence is 15 residues long. The CDR3 DNA sequence: TGTGCCAGCAGTTTTGGGACAGCGACTACCGGGGAGCTGTTTTTT. Translation: CASSFGTATTGELFF.

V is TRBV7-3 and J is TRBJ2-2; D remains ambiguous. Germline CDR1 reads SGHTA; CDR2 reads FQGTGA. V lost 0 bases to trimming and J lost 6 bases, with 8 bases between them. The CDR3 has 14 amino acids. CDR3 coding DNA: TGTGCCAGCAGCTTAACGGCAGTGGCCGGGGAGCTGTTTTTT. This encodes CASSLTAVAGELFF. The full variable domain, its missing parts supplied by reference TRBV7-3 and TRBJ2-2, is GAGVSQTPSNKVTEKGKYVELRCDPISGHTALYWYRQSLGQGPEFLIYFQGTGAADDSGLPNDRFFAVRPEGSVSTLKIQRTERGDSAVYLCASSLTAVAGELFFGEGSRLTVL.

In its sample, this clonotype was seen many times. The V gene is TRBV7-9, the J gene TRBJ1-6, with D unclear. V was shortened by 0 bases and J by 7 bases, with 4 bases between the two germline ends. Germline-derived CDR1 and CDR2 are SEHNR and FQNEAQ (reference sequence). The CDR3 spans 13 residues. The CDR3 coding sequence is TGTGCCAGCAGCTTAGCGTCAAATTCACCCCTCCACTTT. It codes for CASSLASNSPLHF. Using reference TRBV7-9 and TRBJ1-6 for the parts outside the CDR3, the full variable domain is DTGVSQNPRHKITKRGQNVTFRCDPISEHNRLYWYRQTLGQGPEFLTYFQNEAQLEKSRLLSDRFSAERPKGSFSTLEIQRTEQGDSAMYLCASSLASNSPLHFGNGTRLTVT.

In this sample, this clonotype turned up a few times. The rearrangement uses TRBV7-9 and TRBJ2-7; the D gene is possibly TRBD1 (6 bases). V dropped 4 bases and J dropped 3 bases, with 13 bases sitting between them. Germline V CDR1 and CDR2: SEHNR, FQNEAQ (reference sequence). This CDR3 spans 14 amino acids. The CDR3 region is CASSSPGHFYEQYF. The CDR3 nucleotides are TGTGCCAGCAGCTCACCGGGACACTTCTACGAGCAGTACTTC.

In its sample, this clonotype was seen many times. The DNA for the CDR3 is TGTGCCAGCAGCCAAGCAAGGGGCACAGCTTTCTTT. This sequence encodes CASSQARGTAFF. The rearrangement links TRBV3-1 to TRBJ1-1, with D maybe TRBD1 (5 bases). The V gene's germline CDR1 is LGHDT and CDR2 YNNKEL (reference sequence). V gave up 1 base and J gave up 10 bases, with 10 bases separating them. This CDR3 comprises 12 residues.

This clonotype was found a few times. This chain links TRBV29-1 with TRBJ1-1; D is possibly TRBD1 (5 bases). The length of the CDR3 is 11 residues. Trimming cost V 5 bases and J 3 bases, with 7 bases left between them. Germline lookup yields CDR1 SQVTM and CDR2 ANQGSEA. The CDR3 sequence: CSVRGYTEAFF. CDR3 nucleotides: TGCAGCGTTCGGGGCTACACTGAAGCTTTCTTT.

The chain uses TRBV12-3 or TRBV12-4 and TRBJ1-5; unclear D gene. This CDR3 comprises 14 residues. The germline V and J ends were trimmed by 8 bases and 3 bases, with 14 bases remaining between them. The CDR3 nucleotides read TGTGCCAGCGGGTCAGGCGCTTTCAATCAGCCCCAGCATTTT. Translated: CASGSGAFNQPQHF.